The present T cell receptor beta chain was sequenced within a study of control samples from healthy donors and cancer patients. The CDR3 covers 14 residues. Germline CDR1 SGHRS, CDR2 YFSETQ. The ends were cut back, 4 bases at V and 9 bases at J, with 14 bases in the middle. The table came from immunoSEQ multiplex PCR; TCRdb's copy has only in-frame clones and leaves some out. Of around 42,000 clones listed, over 65% are singletons. The receptor was isolated from a man aged 55-75 years in good health. Sequenced: blood. The chain recombines TRBV5-1 with TRBJ1-6; the D is unclear. CDR3 in DNA: TGCGCCAGCAGCCCGAACCAAGGAGCTTCACCCCTCCACTTT. Translated: CASSPNQGASPLHF. Based on the CDR3 plus reference TRBV5-1 and TRBJ1-6, the full variable domain is KAGVTQTPRYLIKTRGQQVTLSCSPISGHRSVSWYQQTPGQGLQFLFEYFSETQRNKGNFPGRFSGRQFSNSRSEMNVSTLELGDSALYLCASSPNQGASPLHFGNGTRLTVT.